This TCR beta chain was captured in a study of blood T cell repertoires in COVID-19. Only in-frame clones appear in the TCRdb table, and some are missing; sequencing was by immunoSEQ multiplex PCR. This sample has 75,000 or so clones, with 80% found just once. Trimming pared 1 base from V and 3 bases from J, leaving 10 bases between. Per the germline V gene, CDR1 is SGDLS and CDR2 is YYNGEE. The CDR3 has 15 residues. Sequencing used peripheral blood. The chain has TRBV9 and TRBJ2-2, with D tentatively TRBD2 (6 bases). This sequence originates from a man aged 60-69 years with active or convalescent COVID-19. In DNA form, the CDR3 reads TGTGCCAGCAGCGTACGGGGGAGAGACACCGGGGAGCTGTTTTTT. Its translation is CASSVRGRDTGELFF.